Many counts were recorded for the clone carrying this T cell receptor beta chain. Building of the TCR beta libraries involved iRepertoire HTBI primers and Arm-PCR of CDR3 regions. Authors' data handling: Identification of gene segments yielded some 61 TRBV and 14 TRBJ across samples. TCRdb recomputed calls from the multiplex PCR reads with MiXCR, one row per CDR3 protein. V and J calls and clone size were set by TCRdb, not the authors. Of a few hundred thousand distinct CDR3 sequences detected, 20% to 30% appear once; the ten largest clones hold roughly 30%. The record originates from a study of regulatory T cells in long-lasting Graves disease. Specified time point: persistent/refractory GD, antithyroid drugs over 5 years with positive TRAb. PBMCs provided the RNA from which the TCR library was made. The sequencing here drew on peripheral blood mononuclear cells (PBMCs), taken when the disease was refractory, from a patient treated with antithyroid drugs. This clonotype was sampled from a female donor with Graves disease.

As DNA, the CDR3 is TGTGCCAGCAGCTTAGCCGGGGGTACACCTGAAGCTTTCTTT. It specifies CASSLAGGTPEAFF. V and J are TRBV11-2 and TRBJ1-1; TRBD1 is a possible D gene (5 bases). The V gene's germline CDR1 is SGHAT and CDR2 FQNNGV. The CDR3 covers 14 residues. Trimming pared 1 base from V and 6 bases from J, leaving 12 bases between.